A single sample gave rise to the 26 T cell receptor beta chains below, sequenced in a study of blood T cell repertoires in COVID-19. Libraries were prepared by immunoSEQ multiplex PCR; TCRdb keeps only in-frame clonotypes and omits some of them. The table includes around 39,000 clones, about nine tenths detected once. Sequenced material: peripheral blood. These receptors came from a man aged 55 to 69 with active COVID-19.

This sequence joins TRBV7-2 and TRBJ1-4, with 8 bases matching TRBD1. Germline V gene sequence: CDR1 SGHTA, CDR2 FQGNSA. J lost 8 bases, V lost 0 bases, and 5 bases had no gene match. The CDR3 is made up of 15 amino acids. The CDR3 region is CASSLARTGNEKLFF. CDR3 in DNA: TGTGCCAGCAGCTTAGCGCGGACAGGGAACGAAAAACTGTTTTTT.

This clone turned up a few times. This rearrangement joins TRBV6-5 to TRBJ2-5, with D uncertain. The germline gives CDR1 MNHEY, CDR2 SVGAGI. V lost 5 bases to trimming and J lost 5 bases, with 9 bases between them. This CDR3 region has 12 residues. The CDR3 here is CASSHGRETQYF. CDR3 DNA sequence: TGTGCCAGCAGTCACGGTCGGGAGACCCAGTACTTC.

The rearrangement links TRBV19 to TRBJ2-3; 9 nucleotides agree with TRBD2. Germline CDR1 is LNHDA and CDR2 is SQIVND (reference sequence). V was clipped by 9 bases and J by 2 bases; unmatched bases: 6. The CDR3 is 14 residues long. In nucleotides, the CDR3 is TGTGCCAGCAAGGGACTAGCCTCCACAGATACGCAGTATTTT. It is translated as CASKGLASTDTQYF.

This rearrangement joins TRBV6-6 to TRBJ2-7; D is unresolved. CDR1 and CDR2 (germline): MNHNY, SVGAGI (reference sequence). Between the trimmed V and J ends, which lost 4 bases and 0 bases, there was a span of 13 bases. The CDR3 length is 15 residues. As DNA, the CDR3 is TGTGCCAGCAGTTCGGCAGGAAATAGCTCCTACGAGCAGTACTTC. Its protein is CASSSAGNSSYEQYF.

The chain carries TRBV28 and TRBJ2-1; unclear D gene. The CDR3 sequence is 17 residues long. V was trimmed by 5 bases and J by 5 bases, leaving 22 bases between them. Germline CDR1 reads MDHEN; CDR2 reads SYDVKM. The CDR3 here is CASSPSDWNHQNNEQFF. For the CDR3, the DNA is TGTGCCAGCAGTCCCTCCGACTGGAACCATCAGAACAATGAGCAGTTCTTC.

V and J are TRBV6-1 and TRBJ1-2, with a tentative D call TRBD1 (5 bases). Per germline, CDR1 MNHNS and CDR2 SASEGT. The CDR3 consists of 14 residues. Trimming shortened V by 2 bases and J by 0 bases, and 7 bases separated the two germline ends. The DNA for the CDR3 is TGTGCCAGCAGTGAAAGGGGATCTAACTATGGCTACACCTTC. Encoded protein: CASSERGSNYGYTF.

The chain employs TRBV30 and TRBJ2-3; a possible D gene is TRBD1 (5 bases). V lost 5 bases and J 0 bases, leaving 12 bases between the germline ends. Germline V gives CDR1 GTSNPN, CDR2 SVGIG (reference sequence). The CDR3 sequence is 14 residues long. CDR3 amino acids: CAWVGGHSTDTQYF. As DNA, the CDR3 is TGTGCCTGGGTGGGCGGACACAGCACAGATACGCAGTATTTT. The whole variable domain, filled in from reference TRBV30 and TRBJ2-3, reads SQTIHQWPATLVQPVGSPLSLECTVEGTSNPNLYWYRQAAGRGLQLLFYSVGIGQISSEVPQNLSASRPQDRQFILSSKKLLLSDSGFYLCAWVGGHSTDTQYFGPGTRLTVL.

This chain joins TRBV21-1 and TRBJ2-2; TRBD2, as called in the table, went unchecked against the DNA. TRBV21-1 is classified as a pseudogene. The CDR3 has 17 amino acids. DNA of the CDR3: TGTGCCAGCAGCAAAGGGGCCCTAGCGGGAGGGCCCGGGGAGCTGTTTTTT. Protein sequence: CASSKGALAGGPGELFF.

The chain joins TRBV7-3 to TRBJ2-2; D is unresolved. V lost 0 bases and J lost 4, with 12 bases in between. The CDR3 totals 16 residues. Germline CDR1 reads SGHTA; CDR2 reads FQGTGA. The CDR3 here is CASSLTRASGTGELFF. The CDR3 region has the DNA TGTGCCAGCAGCTTAACGCGAGCGTCGGGCACCGGGGAGCTGTTTTTT.

The rearrangement uses TRBV7-3 and TRBJ2-7; possible D gene TRBD1, 6 bases. The CDR3 is 16 amino acids. Per germline, CDR1 SGHTA and CDR2 FQGTGA. Trimming shortened V by 1 base and J by 2 bases, and 15 bases separated the two germline ends. Here the CDR3 reads CASSLSLTGAAYEQYF. The CDR3 DNA sequence: TGTGCCAGCAGCTTAAGCCTGACAGGCGCGGCCTACGAGCAGTACTTC.

The gene calls are TRBV2 and TRBJ2-6; TRBD1 is a possible D gene (5 bases). The germline CDR1 and CDR2 sequences are SNHLY and FYNNEI. The CDR3 runs to 15 residues. The V and J ends lost 6 bases and 2 bases respectively, with 11 bases between them. CDR3 coding DNA: TGTGCCAGCAGCAGGGTCGACACTGGGGCCAACGTCCTGACTTTC. Amino acid sequence: CASSRVDTGANVLTF.

The chain employs TRBV7-2 and TRBJ2-5; tentatively, D is TRBD2 (6 bases). Trimming stripped 3 bases from V and 5 bases from J, with 10 bases between. Germline lookup yields CDR1 SGHTA and CDR2 FQGNSA. The CDR3 is 13 amino acids. The CDR3 loop reads CASSFSGVETQYF. CDR3 DNA sequence: TGTGCCAGCAGCTTTTCGGGGGTGGAGACCCAGTACTTC.

This clone was seen once. The chain combines TRBV10-3 with TRBJ2-1, with D hard to call. Trimming pared 7 bases from V and 2 bases from J, leaving 9 bases between. The CDR3 is 13 amino acids. The germline V gene has CDR1 ENHRY and CDR2 SYGVKD. The CDR3 nucleotides are TGTGCCATCATGGCGGCAACCTACAATGAGCAGTTCTTC. Protein sequence: CAIMAATYNEQFF.

The chain combines TRBV6-1 with TRBJ1-1; no clear D gene. The CDR3 is 13 residues long. The ends were cut back, 2 bases at V and 1 base at J, with 5 bases in the middle. Germline assignment: CDR1 MNHNS and CDR2 SASEGT. CDR3 sequence (DNA): TGTGCCAGCAGTGAATTATCGAACACTGAAGCTTTCTTT. As protein: CASSELSNTEAFF.

This clone was counted a few times. The chain couples TRBV10-1 to TRBJ2-7; 12 nucleotides align to TRBD2. Germline V gene data show CDR1 as WNHNN and CDR2 as SYGVQD (reference sequence). The CDR3 is 14 amino acids. V lost 1 base and J lost 5; bases outside the gene matches: 0. CDR3 amino acids: CASSEWTSGDEQYF. The CDR3 region has the DNA TGCGCCAGCAGTGAGTGGACTAGCGGGGACGAGCAGTACTTC.

This sequence joins TRBV5-1 and TRBJ1-2; possibly TRBD1 for D (5 bases). The CDR3 has 14 residues. Trimming stripped 6 bases from V and 4 bases from J, with 16 bases between. The germline V gene encodes CDR1 SGHRS and CDR2 YFSETQ. The CDR3 coding sequence is TGCGCCAGCAATGACGGGGGTGATATCTATGGCTACACCTTC. This codes for CASNDGGDIYGYTF.

This CDR3 is CASLESSALETQYF. CDR3 nucleotides: TGTGCCAGCCTAGAATCTAGCGCGCTGGAGACCCAGTACTTC. V gene TRBV7-2 combines with J gene TRBJ2-5; possible D gene TRBD2, 6 bases. The CDR3 has 14 amino acids. CDR1 is SGHTA, CDR2 FQGNSA, per germline. Trimming removed 8 bases from V and 5 bases from J, with 18 bases in between.

This chain uses TRBV19 with TRBJ2-5, with 9 bases fitting TRBD1. CDR3 length: 14 residues. Germline trimming cut 6 bases from V and 5 bases from J; bases unmatched to any gene: 7. Looked up from germline, CDR1 is LNHDA and CDR2 is SQIVND (reference sequence). Written as DNA, the CDR3 is TGTGCCAGTAGGATGACAGGGGGAGTGGAGACCCAGTACTTC. It translates to CASRMTGGVETQYF.

This sequence joins TRBV7-9 and TRBJ1-2; 9 positions agree with TRBD1. CDR1 is SEHNR, CDR2 FQNEAQ, per germline (reference sequence). Trimming removed 5 bases from V and 5 bases from J; junction bases left unmatched: 9. This CDR3 is 15 amino acids long. The CDR3 region has the DNA TGTGCCAGCAGCCTCCGGGACAGGGAAGGTTATGGCTACACCTTC. This gives the protein CASSLRDREGYGYTF.

The chain recombines TRBV15 with TRBJ1-1, with a possible D match to TRBD1 (6 bases). The CDR3 sequence is 18 residues long. Trimming cost V 0 bases and J 1 base, with 18 bases left between them. Germline V gives CDR1 LNHNV, CDR2 YYDKDF (reference sequence). In DNA form, the CDR3 reads TGTGCCACCAGCAGAGATTACCTGGTAACAGGGAAGAACACTGAAGCTTTCTTT. Protein product: CATSRDYLVTGKNTEAFF.

The chain employs TRBV2 and TRBJ1-4; tentatively, D is TRBD1 (6 bases). V shed 4 bases and J shed 2 bases, with 11 bases lying between them. The CDR3 consists of 15 residues. Germline V lookup: CDR1 SNHLY, CDR2 FYNNEI. The CDR3: CASSAEQGTNEKLFF. In DNA, the CDR3 is TGTGCCAGCAGTGCTGAGCAGGGGACTAATGAAAAACTGTTTTTT.

This clone was counted ten times or more. V is TRBV2 and J is TRBJ1-5, with D possibly TRBD1 on 5 matching bases. V was pared by 1 base and J by 5 bases, with 12 bases between. From germline, CDR1 is SNHLY and CDR2 FYNNEI. The CDR3 covers 15 residues. CDR3 residues: CASSEGRQLHQPQHF. CDR3 DNA: TGTGCCAGCAGTGAAGGGAGACAGCTTCATCAGCCCCAGCATTTT.

The sample holds one count of this clone. The V call is TRBV18, the J call TRBJ2-1, with a tentative D call TRBD1 (6 bases). V lost 4 bases and J 8 bases, leaving 12 bases between the germline ends. From germline, CDR1 is KGHSH and CDR2 LQKENI. The CDR3 has 13 residues. CDR3 in DNA: TGTGCCAGCTCACGGGACAACTCCGATGAGCAGTTCTTC. It yields the protein CASSRDNSDEQFF.

The rearrangement uses TRBV28 and TRBJ2-4; 7 bases align to TRBD1. This CDR3 spans 16 amino acids. CDR1 and CDR2 from the germline V gene are MDHEN and SYDVKM. J gave up 0 bases and V 4 bases, and 6 bases lay outside the gene matches. The CDR3 spells CASSSGTVLAKNIQYF. CDR3 nucleotides: TGTGCCAGCAGTTCTGGGACAGTGCTAGCCAAAAACATTCAGTACTTC. Supplemented by reference TRBV28 and TRBJ2-4, the full variable domain reads DVKVTQSSRYLVKRTGEKVFLECVQDMDHENMFWYRQDPGLGLRLIYFSYDVKMKEKGDIPEGYSVSREKKERFSLILESASTNQTSMYLCASSSGTVLAKNIQYFGAGTRLSVL.

The rearrangement joins TRBV7-3 to TRBJ1-1; no clear D gene. This CDR3 has 13 residues. V was trimmed by 3 bases and J by 0 bases, leaving 5 bases between them. CDR1 and CDR2 (germline): SGHTA, FQGTGA. CDR3 DNA: TGTGCCAGCAGCTTCGGTCTGAACACTGAAGCTTTCTTT. As protein: CASSFGLNTEAFF.

V gene TRBV5-1 combines with J gene TRBJ2-7; 9 bases are a match to TRBD2. This CDR3 has 14 residues. The germline gives CDR1 SGHRS, CDR2 YFSETQ. J gave up 2 bases and V 4 bases, and 4 bases lay outside the gene matches. The CDR3 spells CASSPTSGAYEQYF. The CDR3 DNA sequence: TGCGCCAGCAGCCCGACTAGCGGCGCCTACGAGCAGTACTTC.